This entry describes one T cell receptor beta chain. These data come from a study of blood T cell repertoires in COVID-19. Overall study context: The United States, Italy and Spain were the sources of the acute and convalescent COVID-19 samples. Sources were T cells, B-cell-depleted T cells, or PBMCs; the material itself was cDNA or gDNA.

In the source study's methods: By means of reference gene primer amplification, nucleated cell counts were estimated. Using immunoSEQ multiplex PCR, the repertoire was profiled, and TCRdb retains in-frame clones only, with some absent. V and J calls plus clone size are reproduced from that table; the DNA served to infer D and trimming. The sample has around 300,000 clones; roughly 88% are singletons. CDR3 length: 13 amino acids. From germline, CDR1 is SGHNT and CDR2 YYREEE (reference sequence). Trimming cost V 4 bases and J 5 bases; bases outside gene matches: 4. This receptor was identified in a woman aged 45-65 years with active or convalescent COVID-19. The sample comprised peripheral blood. The chain employs TRBV5-4 and TRBJ2-7; 9 bases line up with TRBD1. The CDR3 loop reads CASSRGQGNEQYF. In DNA form, the CDR3 reads TGTGCCAGCAGCAGGGGACAGGGCAACGAGCAGTACTTC.